This T cell receptor (beta chain) was captured in a study of graft-versus-host responses after intestinal transplantation. Study information: Induction using anti-thymocyte globulin, followed by tacrolimus and steroids for 2 to 4 years, was given to all recipients.

V lost 2 bases and J 0 bases, leaving 11 bases between the germline ends. The CDR3 extends over 16 amino acids. The germline V gene encodes CDR1 MDHEN and CDR2 SYDVKM. With respect to this clone: Antigen specificity is unknown.

Here immunoSEQ multiplex PCR was the method, and the copy in TCRdb shows in-frame clones only, minus some. Altogether roughly 130,000 clones are present, around nine tenths being singletons, with the ten largest covering 0.15% to 0.2%. The chain recombines TRBV28 with TRBJ2-4; D may be TRBD2 (5 bases). This receptor was obtained from a human donor who received an intestinal transplant. The material was unstimulated CD4+ T cells sorted from spleen or lymph node cells, obtained before intestinal transplant. The DNA of the CDR3 is TGTGCCAGCAGTTTAGATTCGGGGATAGCCAAAAACATTCAGTACTTC. This encodes CASSLDSGIAKNIQYF.